This entry concerns a single T cell receptor (beta chain). No antigen is known for it. These data are taken from a study of cytomegalovirus exposure and HLA in healthy donors. Study-level findings and limits: A later analysis linked a missense DCLRE1C variant to TCR beta V- and J-gene trimming. The study designated around 150 TCR beta chains cytomegalovirus-associated.

The CDR3 is 11 amino acids. Trimming cost V 6 bases and J 13 bases; bases outside gene matches: 10. Germline CDR1 SQVTM, CDR2 ANQGSEA. PCR employed 60 Vbeta and 13 Jbeta primers. The method was immunoSEQ multiplex PCR; TCRdb's version includes in-frame clones alone and lacks a portion of them. The sample lists fewer than 200,000 clones; over 70% were seen once. The specimen was PBMCs. This clonotype originated in a male donor in good health and CMV-seropositive. This chain joins TRBV29-1 and TRBJ2-3; 7 positions agree with TRBD1. This CDR3 is CSVDPTGAKYF. The CDR3 DNA sequence: TGCAGCGTAGATCCCACAGGGGCCAAGTATTTT.